This is a list of T cell receptor beta chains from one sample in a study of T cells in localized non-small cell lung cancer. The protocol was immunoSEQ multiplex PCR, while the TCRdb copy is restricted to in-frame clones and leaves out a portion. The sample has tens of thousands of clones, approximately 87% seen once. Here the sequenced sample was peripheral blood, taken before any cancer treatment. All receptors come from a male donor at least 60 years old with stage III squamous cell lung carcinoma. Each CDR3 is given with its conserved first and last residue. D genes are given only for firm matches. Some rows have no size entry. The others give once, few or many, or a class for an expanded clone.

D	V	length	size	J	CDR3	DNA
TRBD1	TRBV5-6	17	-	TRBJ1-4	CASSLFQGASAREKLFF	TGTGCCAGCAGCCTGTTTCAGGGGGCGTCGGCCCGGGAAAAACTGTTTTTT
-	TRBV18	17	-	TRBJ1-3	CASSPISQGYSGNTIYF	TGTGCCAGCTCACCGATATCCCAGGGTTACTCTGGAAACACCATATATTTT
TRBD2	TRBV28	12	once	TRBJ2-7	CATTSGGHEQYF	TGTGCCACCACTAGCGGGGGCCACGAGCAGTACTTC
TRBD2	TRBV5-1	17	-	TRBJ2-3	CASSSGPGTSVIDTQYF	TGCGCCAGCAGCTCGGGGCCCGGGACTAGCGTTATAGATACGCAGTATTTT
-	TRBV5-8	15	-	TRBJ1-4	CASSRERGTNEKLFF	TGTGCCAGCAGCCGCGAGAGGGGAACTAATGAAAAACTGTTTTTT
TRBD1	TRBV4-1	15	few	TRBJ1-6	CASSHRDREGSPLHF	TGCGCCAGCAGCCACCGGGACAGGGAAGGTTCACCCCTCCACTTT
-	TRBV5-1	15	-	TRBJ2-4	CASSPGTTAKNIQYF	TGCGCCAGCAGCCCGGGGACAACTGCCAAAAACATTCAGTACTTC
TRBD1	TRBV27	13	-	TRBJ1-1	CASSLRGQEVAFF	TGTGCCAGCAGTTTGCGGGGACAGGAGGTAGCTTTCTTT
TRBD2	TRBV10-3	15	-	TRBJ2-4	CAISGTGGAKNIQYF	TGTGCCATCAGTGGCACGGGGGGTGCCAAAAACATTCAGTACTTC
-	TRBV5-1	15	-	TRBJ2-3	CASYPSRASTDTQYF	TGCGCCAGCTACCCTAGCCGGGCTAGCACAGATACGCAGTATTTT
TRBD1	TRBV7-2	16	-	TRBJ1-3	CASSLNPGGAGNTIYF	TGTGCCAGCAGTCTGAACCCAGGGGGGGCCGGAAACACCATATATTTT
-	TRBV5-6	16	-	TRBJ1-5	CASSLVESPFNQPQHF	TGTGCCAGCAGCTTGGTGGAGAGCCCTTTCAATCAGCCCCAGCATTTT
TRBD2	TRBV4-1	18	-	TRBJ2-3	CASSGGFLAGGRADTQYF	TGCGCCAGCAGCGGTGGGTTTCTAGCGGGGGGGCGCGCAGATACGCAGTATTTT
TRBD1	TRBV10-3	12	-	TRBJ2-3	CAIRTGLDTQYF	TGTGCCATCAGGACAGGGCTAGATACGCAGTATTTT
-	TRBV9	14	few	TRBJ1-1	CASSVGVGGAEAFF	TGTGCCAGCAGCGTGGGGGTGGGAGGGGCTGAAGCTTTCTTT
-	TRBV7-9	13	-	TRBJ1-1	CASSLAGETEAFF	TGTGCCAGCAGCTTAGCGGGGGAGACTGAAGCTTTCTTT
-	TRBV9	14	-	TRBJ1-2	CASSSGGSNYYYTF	TGTGCCAGCAGCTCCGGTGGGAGTAACTATTACTACACCTTC
TRBD1	TRBV30	13	-	TRBJ1-2	CAWSGGTAYGYTF	TGTGCCTGGAGCGGCGGGACAGCCTATGGCTACACCTTC
-	TRBV7-2	13	-	TRBJ2-1	CASSNPTEREQFF	TGTGCCAGCAGCAATCCGACAGAGCGTGAGCAGTTCTTC
-	TRBV6-5	15	-	TRBJ1-1	CASSLGRASNTEAFF	TGTGCCAGCAGTCTAGGCCGGGCCTCGAACACTGAAGCTTTCTTT
-	TRBV4-1	16	-	TRBJ1-4	CASSQGGRQGQEKLFF	TGCGCCAGCAGCCAAGGCGGCAGGCAGGGGCAGGAAAAACTGTTTTTT
TRBD1	TRBV19	16	-	TRBJ1-4	CASSVDRGTTNEKLFF	TGTGCCAGTAGTGTTGACAGGGGTACAACTAATGAAAAACTGTTTTTT
TRBD2	TRBV4-1	15	-	TRBJ2-3	CASSQIAGGQNTQYF	TGCGCCAGCAGCCAAATAGCGGGGGGGCAAAATACGCAGTATTTT
-	TRBV5-1	16	once	TRBJ1-1	CASKYQTGTLNTEAFF	TGCGCCAGCAAGTACCAGACGGGAACCCTGAACACTGAAGCTTTCTTT
TRBD2	TRBV10-3	13	few	TRBJ2-2	CAISELATGELFF	TGTGCCATCAGTGAACTAGCGACCGGGGAGCTGTTTTTT
-	TRBV10-1	14	-	TRBJ1-1	CASSRDTGGTEAFF	TGCGCCAGCAGCCGGGACACCGGAGGGACTGAAGCTTTCTTT